Listed below are T cell receptor beta chains from one sample, sequenced in a study of blood T cells in healthy people across ages. TCRdb called the 5' RACE reads again in MiXCR, with one record for every CDR3 protein. The table has roughly 1,300,000 distinct CDR3 sequences, approximately 59% seen once. The sample comprised blood. The receptors come from a man between 18 and 35 years old in good health. Each CDR3 is given with its conserved first and last residue. A D gene is named only where the DNA matches it firmly. Clone size appears in some rows only: once, few, many, or a class for an expanded clone.

D gene	V gene	J gene	clone size	CDR3 protein	CDR3 DNA
NA	TRBV29-1	TRBJ2-5	few	CSARQAEETQYF	TGCAGCGCCAGACAGGCCGAGGAGACCCAGTACTTC
NA	TRBV13	TRBJ1-1	NA	CASSLGGRSNTEAFF	TGTGCCAGCAGCTTAGGCGGCAGGTCGAACACTGAAGCTTTCTTT
TRBD2	TRBV7-2	TRBJ2-7	few	CASSSSGTSQYEQYF	TGTGCCAGCAGCAGTTCCGGGACTAGCCAATACGAGCAGTACTTC
NA	TRBV4-1	TRBJ2-1	NA	CASSRTRKAYNEQFF	TGCGCCAGCAGCCGAACGCGGAAGGCTTACAATGAGCAGTTCTTC
NA	TRBV2	TRBJ2-7	NA	CASRWTRTYEQYF	TGTGCCAGCAGGTGGACAAGAACCTACGAGCAGTACTTC
NA	TRBV27	TRBJ2-4	many	CASRGLAKNIQYF	TGTGCCAGCAGGGGTCTAGCCAAAAACATTCAGTACTTC
NA	TRBV2	TRBJ2-2	NA	CASSEVTTNTGELFF	TGTGCCAGCAGTGAGGTGACAACGAACACCGGGGAGCTGTTTTTT
TRBD1	TRBV10-3	TRBJ2-7	NA	CAISRTGGNQDEQYF	TGTGCCATCAGTCGGACAGGGGGCAATCAGGATGAGCAGTACTTC
NA	TRBV12-3/TRBV12-4	TRBJ2-1	NA	CASSLSGSYVYNEQFF	TGTGCCAGCAGTTTATCGGGGAGCTATGTCTACAATGAGCAGTTCTTC
NA	TRBV20-1	TRBJ2-7	NA	CSAKGPVLGHEQYF	TGCAGTGCTAAAGGACCGGTGCTGGGGCACGAGCAGTACTTC
NA	TRBV7-9	TRBJ1-1	NA	CASSLAQDTEAFF	TGTGCCAGCAGCTTAGCCCAGGACACTGAAGCTTTCTTT
NA	TRBV28	TRBJ1-1	NA	CASSLDGANTEAFF	TGTGCCAGCAGCCTAGACGGGGCGAACACTGAAGCTTTCTTT
NA	TRBV4-1	TRBJ1-5	NA	CASSQGGGDNQPQHF	TGCGCCAGCAGCCAAGGGGGAGGGGACAATCAGCCCCAGCATTTT
NA	TRBV7-2	TRBJ1-5	NA	CASSKETANNQPQHF	TGTGCCAGCAGCAAAGAGACAGCCAACAATCAGCCCCAGCATTTT
NA	TRBV2	TRBJ1-2	NA	CARDKRPPNYGYTF	TGTGCCAGGGACAAGAGGCCCCCTAACTATGGCTACACCTTC
NA	TRBV3-1	TRBJ2-5	NA	CASSQDLAEIRETQYF	TGTGCCAGCAGCCAAGATCTCGCGGAGATTCGAGAGACCCAGTACTTC
NA	TRBV20-1	TRBJ1-4	NA	CSARDLAENIREKLFF	TGCAGTGCTAGAGATTTGGCGGAGAATATTAGGGAAAAACTGTTTTTT
TRBD1	TRBV24-1	TRBJ2-1	NA	CATSAAGGSSYLYNEQFF	TGTGCCACCAGTGCAGCAGGGGGCTCATCATACCTCTACAATGAGCAGTTCTTC
NA	TRBV6-1	TRBJ1-5	NA	CASSEGSGTPNQPQHF	TGTGCCAGCAGTGAGGGTTCGGGTACCCCCAATCAGCCCCAGCATTTT
NA	TRBV20-1	TRBJ2-7	NA	CSASPLISGGSYEQYF	TGCAGTGCTAGCCCCTTAATTAGCGGAGGGAGCTACGAGCAGTACTTC
NA	TRBV11-3	TRBJ1-6	NA	CASSLDPSSPLHF	TGTGCCAGCAGCTTAGACCCTAGTTCACCCCTCCACTTT
TRBD1	TRBV29-1	TRBJ2-1	NA	CSVRGRGFYNEQFF	TGCAGCGTTCGGGGCAGGGGGTTCTACAATGAGCAGTTCTTC
TRBD1	TRBV6-5	TRBJ1-2	NA	CATSYRGLNYGYTF	TGTGCCACATCTTACAGGGGCCTGAACTATGGCTACACCTTC
TRBD1	TRBV7-8	TRBJ2-3	NA	CASTWGPGQGEDTQYF	TGTGCCAGCACCTGGGGCCCAGGACAGGGGGAAGATACGCAGTATTTT
NA	TRBV11-2	TRBJ2-4	NA	CASSSLQLGSAKNIQYF	TGTGCCAGCAGCTCCCTCCAGCTGGGTTCAGCCAAAAACATTCAGTACTTC
NA	TRBV5-1	TRBJ1-1	NA	CASSFESASYTEAFF	TGCGCCAGCAGCTTTGAATCAGCAAGTTACACTGAAGCTTTCTTT
NA	TRBV4-3	TRBJ2-1	few	CASSQVRGSSYNEQFF	TGCGCCAGCAGCCAAGTAAGGGGGAGCTCCTACAATGAGCAGTTCTTC
TRBD1	TRBV29-1	TRBJ1-2	few	CSVTGTGLDGYTF	TGCAGCGTCACCGGGACAGGGTTGGATGGCTACACCTTC
NA	TRBV20-1	TRBJ2-7	NA	CSASLLGTYEQYF	TGCAGTGCTAGCTTATTGGGAACCTACGAGCAGTACTTC
TRBD1	TRBV15	TRBJ2-7	NA	CATSSIVRTGGNYEQYF	TGTGCCACCAGCAGCATAGTAAGGACAGGGGGGAACTACGAGCAGTACTTC
TRBD2	TRBV6-2/TRBV6-3	TRBJ2-2	NA	CASHVTSGGGTENTGELFF	TGTGCCAGCCATGTGACTAGCGGGGGAGGAACCGAGAACACCGGGGAGCTGTTTTTT
TRBD1	TRBV29-1	TRBJ2-6	NA	CSVDTGAGTNVLTF	TGCAGCGTTGATACAGGGGCTGGGACCAACGTCCTGACTTTC
TRBD2	TRBV9	TRBJ2-1	few	CASSVATAGGPGNEQFF	TGTGCCAGCAGCGTAGCCACAGCGGGAGGGCCGGGGAATGAGCAGTTCTTC
TRBD2	TRBV7-9	TRBJ2-5	NA	CASRSLTSGGFQETQYF	TGTGCCAGCAGATCATTGACTAGCGGGGGGTTCCAAGAGACCCAGTACTTC
NA	TRBV6-1	TRBJ1-5	NA	CASRDKIDSYNQPQHF	TGTGCCAGCAGGGATAAGATTGACAGCTACAATCAGCCCCAGCATTTT
NA	TRBV6-1	TRBJ2-7	NA	CASSEERAASYEQYF	TGTGCCAGCAGTGAAGAAAGGGCCGCCTCCTACGAGCAGTACTTC
TRBD1	TRBV29-1	TRBJ2-1	NA	CSVLTGGGNEQFF	TGCAGCGTTCTGACAGGGGGTGGGAATGAGCAGTTCTTC